One T cell receptor (beta chain) is described in this entry. The data originate from a study of blood T cells in healthy people across ages. A second roughly 6 to 11 cycle PCR used barcoded and J-beta primers. TCRdb ran MiXCR on the 5' RACE reads and lists one entry per CDR3 protein. The data contain some 1.4 million distinct CDR3 sequences, roughly 45% of them seen just once; the ten biggest clones take up less than 8%. The germline V gene encodes CDR1 LNHDA and CDR2 SQIVND (reference sequence). CDR3 length equals 17 residues. V was pared by 6 bases and J by 3 bases, with 21 bases between. This chain uses TRBV19 with TRBJ1-5; no clear D gene. Sequenced: blood. The receptor was isolated from a woman younger than 30 in good health. CDR3 residues: CASREAESQRSNQPQHF. Here the CDR3 DNA reads TGTGCCAGTAGGGAGGCCGAGTCTCAGCGATCCAATCAGCCCCAGCATTTT.